This T cell receptor (beta chain) derives from a study of long-term antiretroviral therapy in people with HIV. Researchers ran immunoSEQ v3.0 at survey level. Some clones are missing from TCRdb's copy, which holds only in-frame ones; the method was immunoSEQ multiplex PCR. Of 32,000 or so clones listed, 65% to 90% are singletons. From germline, CDR1 is SGDLS and CDR2 YYNGEE. The germline V and J ends were trimmed by 4 bases and 0 bases, with 14 bases remaining between them. The CDR3 is made up of 17 amino acids. Study-level findings and limits: Repertoires looked antigen-experienced, with only a slight naive shift after ART. Pre-ART expanded clones dominated the repertoire at every time point.

Turning to this clone: Its antigen is unidentified.

The clonotype was recovered from a man aged 18 to 29 with HIV. The chain has TRBV9 and TRBJ1-6; the D is unclear. The sample was unsorted PBMCs, taken about 3.4 years after starting antiretroviral therapy. In DNA, the CDR3 is TGTGCCAGCAGCCCTAGAGGCCGCGGCTCCTATAATTCACCCCTCCACTTT. It yields the protein CASSPRGRGSYNSPLHF.